This TCR beta chain originates from a study of cytomegalovirus exposure and HLA in healthy donors. Here immunoSEQ multiplex PCR was the method, and the copy in TCRdb shows in-frame clones only, minus some. The table lists about 120,000 clones, 90% to 96% of them singletons. CDR1 is LNHDA and CDR2 is SQIVND in the germline V gene (reference sequence). The CDR3 length is 15 residues. Trimming pared 5 bases from V and 3 bases from J, leaving 17 bases between. Input material: PBMCs. The sequence was collected from a man aged 18 to 29 in good health and CMV-seronegative. This sequence joins TRBV19 and TRBJ2-7, with D perhaps matching TRBD1 (6 bases). This chain's CDR3 is CASSGQTGRGYEQYF. DNA of the CDR3: TGTGCCAGTAGTGGGCAGACAGGTCGGGGCTACGAGCAGTACTTC.